These 5 T cell receptor beta chains came from one sample sequenced in a study of beta chain features in type 1 diabetes. Study-wide findings and caveats: In all four CD4+ subsets, TCRB CDR3 length was significantly, moderately reduced in type 1 diabetes.

Sequencing targeted expressed TCRB transcripts, as all isolated RNA had been reverse transcribed. Sequencing used immunoSEQ multiplex PCR; TCRdb keeps in-frame clones, though not all of them. Seen here are around 160,000 clones, around 63% observed once, and the top ten hold around 0.08%. The antigens for these receptors are not known. The source material was naive CD4+ T cells from blood. The receptors shown here come from a young man with type 1 diabetes.

The rearrangement joins TRBV25-1 to TRBJ2-1; 8 nucleotides match TRBD2. J lost 3 bases, V lost 6 bases, and 10 bases had no gene match. The CDR3 totals 16 residues. The germline CDR1 and CDR2 sequences are MGHDK and SYGVNS. CDR3 nucleotides: TGTGCCAGCAGCTCTACGGCGGCGGGGGGCTACAATGAGCAGTTCTTC. Encoded protein: CASSSTAAGGYNEQFF.

The rearrangement joins TRBV28 to TRBJ2-6; possibly TRBD1 for D (6 bases). The CDR3 is 18 residues long. Trimming removed 6 bases from V and 0 bases from J, with 18 bases in between. CDR1 and CDR2 (germline): MDHEN, SYDVKM. The CDR3 sequence: CASRTGGSWSSGANVLTF. CDR3 coding DNA: TGTGCCAGCAGGACAGGCGGCAGCTGGAGCTCTGGGGCCAACGTCCTGACTTTC.

This chain uses TRBV7-2 with TRBJ2-3; a possible D gene is TRBD1 (6 bases). From germline, CDR1 is SGHTA and CDR2 FQGNSA. V was trimmed by 7 bases and J by 1 base, leaving 6 bases between them. The CDR3 totals 12 residues. As DNA, the CDR3 is TGTGCCAGCACAGGGGGCACAGATACGCAGTATTTT. Its protein is CASTGGTDTQYF.

V gene TRBV7-9 combines with J gene TRBJ2-7; D unresolved. Germline V gives CDR1 SEHNR, CDR2 FQNEAQ (reference sequence). V lost 2 bases and J lost 0, with 8 bases in between. This CDR3 has 14 residues. CDR3 protein: CASSLRANSYEQYF. In DNA, the CDR3 is TGTGCCAGCAGCTTACGGGCCAACTCCTACGAGCAGTACTTC.

This clone was detected once. This sequence joins TRBV25-1 and TRBJ2-3; 11 bases line up with TRBD2. The germline V gene has CDR1 MGHDK and CDR2 SYGVNS. Losses at the gene ends were 2 bases for V and 3 bases for J; bases not matched to a gene: 10. The CDR3 totals 18 residues. The CDR3 loop is CASSEGASGGLGTDTQYF. The CDR3 DNA reads TGTGCCAGCAGTGAAGGCGCTAGCGGGGGGTTGGGAACAGATACGCAGTATTTT.